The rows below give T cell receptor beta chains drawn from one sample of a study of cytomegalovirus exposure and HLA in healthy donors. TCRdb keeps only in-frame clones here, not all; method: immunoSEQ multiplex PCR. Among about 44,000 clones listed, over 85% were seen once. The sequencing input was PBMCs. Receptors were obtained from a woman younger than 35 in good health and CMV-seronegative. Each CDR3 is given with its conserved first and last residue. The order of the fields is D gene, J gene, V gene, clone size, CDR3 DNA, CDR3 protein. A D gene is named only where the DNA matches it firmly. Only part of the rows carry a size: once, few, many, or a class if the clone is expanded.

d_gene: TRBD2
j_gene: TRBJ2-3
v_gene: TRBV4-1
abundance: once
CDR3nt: TGCGCCAGCAGCCAAGGATGGGGACTAGCGGGGGGCACAGATACGCAGTATTTT
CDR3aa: CASSQGWGLAGGTDTQYF

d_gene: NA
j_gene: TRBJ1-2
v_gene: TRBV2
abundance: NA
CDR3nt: TGTGCCAGCAGTGTGCGAGAAAACGACTATGGCTACACCTTC
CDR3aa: CASSVRENDYGYTF

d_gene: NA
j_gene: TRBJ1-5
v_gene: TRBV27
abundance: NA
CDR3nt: TGTGCCAGCAGTTTGGGAGGCGGGAATCAGCCCCAGCATTTT
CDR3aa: CASSLGGGNQPQHF

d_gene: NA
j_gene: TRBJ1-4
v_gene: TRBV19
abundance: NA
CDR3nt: TGTGCCAGCGGCAGGGGCTATAATGAAAAACTGTTTTTT
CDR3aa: CASGRGYNEKLFF

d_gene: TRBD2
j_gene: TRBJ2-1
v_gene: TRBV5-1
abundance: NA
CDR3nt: TGCGCCAGCAGCTTGAAATCTGCTAGCGGGGGTTACAATGAGCAGTTCTTC
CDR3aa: CASSLKSASGGYNEQFF

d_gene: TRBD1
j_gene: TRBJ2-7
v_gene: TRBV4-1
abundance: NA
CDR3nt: TGCGCCAGCAGCCAACCGACAGGGGGCGACCCCTACGAGCAGTACTTC
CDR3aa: CASSQPTGGDPYEQYF

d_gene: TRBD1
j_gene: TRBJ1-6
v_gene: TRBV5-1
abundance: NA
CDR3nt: TGCGCCAGCAGCTTTAAGGACAGGGACTCACCCCTCCACTTT
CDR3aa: CASSFKDRDSPLHF

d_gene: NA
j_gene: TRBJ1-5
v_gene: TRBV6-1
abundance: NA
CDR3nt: TGTGCCAGCAGTGAAATGCAGGGTAGCAATCAGCCCCAGCATTTT
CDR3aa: CASSEMQGSNQPQHF

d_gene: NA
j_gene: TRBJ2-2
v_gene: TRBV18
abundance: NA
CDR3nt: TGTGCCAGCTCTCGGACAGAGACTTTAGGCGGGGAGCTGTTTTTT
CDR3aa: CASSRTETLGGELFF

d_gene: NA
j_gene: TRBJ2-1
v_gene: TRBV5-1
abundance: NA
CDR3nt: TGCGCCAGCAGCATATCTAGTAACGGTGAGCAGTTCTTC
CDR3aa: CASSISSNGEQFF

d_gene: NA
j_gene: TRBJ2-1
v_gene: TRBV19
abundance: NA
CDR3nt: TGTGCCAGTAGTATGCCGTTCGGGGTTCCCCCTGACAATGAGCAGTTCTTC
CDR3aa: CASSMPFGVPPDNEQFF

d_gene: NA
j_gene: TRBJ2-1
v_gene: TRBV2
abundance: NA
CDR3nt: TGTGCCTCTCAATGGAGGGGCGACAATGAGCAGTTCTTC
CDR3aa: CASQWRGDNEQFF

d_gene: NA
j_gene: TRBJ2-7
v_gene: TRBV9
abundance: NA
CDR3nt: TGTGCCAGCAGCGTAGCCGTCGGTAGCGGCGAGCAGTACTTC
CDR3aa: CASSVAVGSGEQYF

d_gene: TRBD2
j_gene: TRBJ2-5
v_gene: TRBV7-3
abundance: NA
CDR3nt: TGTGCCAGCAGCCCAACCGGGACTAGCGGTAGGGAGACCCAGTACTTC
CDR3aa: CASSPTGTSGRETQYF